The clone carrying this T cell receptor (beta chain) has a count of ten or more. The antigen is undetermined. The germline gives CDR1 SGHRS, CDR2 YFSETQ. V lost 2 bases, J lost 0 bases, and 9 bases lay in between. CDR3 length equals 15 residues. The record originates from a study of neurological immune-mediated disorders. MiXCR, run by TCRdb on the 5' RACE reads, gives a single entry per CDR3 protein. This table holds approximately 82,000 distinct CDR3 sequences, approximately 14% found once. Study-wide findings and caveats: Private repertoires in all groups were suggested by the finding that expanded clones across subjects shared no CDR3 amino acid sequences. The greatest degree of TCR clonal expansion was observed in HTLV-1-associated myelopathy, with the lowest in multiple sclerosis, below that of healthy controls.

In Maryland, USA, blood bank volunteers were the healthy controls. Unsorted libraries were generated from 2 million PBMCs held at -80 degrees C. The source material was PBMCs. The clonotype originates from a woman aged 45 to 65 in good health. This chain links TRBV5-1 with TRBJ1-3; D call uncertain. The CDR3 reads CASSLPAASGNTIYF. The CDR3 DNA sequence: TGCGCCAGCAGCTTACCGGCAGCCTCTGGAAACACCATATATTTT.